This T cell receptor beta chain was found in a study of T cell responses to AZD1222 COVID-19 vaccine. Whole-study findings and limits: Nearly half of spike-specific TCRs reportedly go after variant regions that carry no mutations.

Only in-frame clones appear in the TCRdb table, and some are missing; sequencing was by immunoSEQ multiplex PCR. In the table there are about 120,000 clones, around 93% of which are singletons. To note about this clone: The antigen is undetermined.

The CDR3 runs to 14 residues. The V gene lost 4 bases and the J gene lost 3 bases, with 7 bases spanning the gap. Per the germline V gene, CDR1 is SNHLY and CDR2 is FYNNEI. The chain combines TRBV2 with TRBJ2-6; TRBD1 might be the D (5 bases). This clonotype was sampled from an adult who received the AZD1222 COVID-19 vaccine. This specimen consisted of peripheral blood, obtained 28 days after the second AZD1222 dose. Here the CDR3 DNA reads TGTGCCAGCAGTGCAGGGTTTGGGGCCAACGTCCTGACTTTC. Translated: CASSAGFGANVLTF. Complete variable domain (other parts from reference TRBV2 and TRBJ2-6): EPEVTQTPSHQVTQMGQEVILRCVPISNHLYFYWYRQILGQKVEFLVSFYNNEISEKSEIFDDQFSVERPDGSNFTLKIRSTKLEDSAMYFCASSAGFGANVLTFGAGSRLTVL.